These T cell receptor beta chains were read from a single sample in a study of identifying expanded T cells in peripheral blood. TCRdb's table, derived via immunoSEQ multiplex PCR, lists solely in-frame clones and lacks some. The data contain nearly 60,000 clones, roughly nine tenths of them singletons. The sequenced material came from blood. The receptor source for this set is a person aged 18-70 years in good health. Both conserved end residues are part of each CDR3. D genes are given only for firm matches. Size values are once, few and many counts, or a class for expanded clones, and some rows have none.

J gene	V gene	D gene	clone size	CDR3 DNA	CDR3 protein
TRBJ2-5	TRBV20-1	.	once	TGCAGTCCGTGGGGGCAAGAGACCCAGTACTTC	CSPWGQETQYF
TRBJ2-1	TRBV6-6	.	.	TGTGCCAGCAGCACGACCCCGAGAGGTGAGCAGTTCTTC	CASSTTPRGEQFF
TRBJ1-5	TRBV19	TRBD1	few	TGTGCCAGTACTACGGGACAGGGTCATCAGCCCCAGCATTTT	CASTTGQGHQPQHF
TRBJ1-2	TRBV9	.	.	TGTGCCAGCAGCGTCGGGACTTCTAACTATGGCTACACCTTC	CASSVGTSNYGYTF
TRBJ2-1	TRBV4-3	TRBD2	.	TGCGCCAGCAGCCGAGGCGGGGGAGCCTACAATGAGCAGTTCTTC	CASSRGGGAYNEQFF
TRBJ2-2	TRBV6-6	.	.	TGTGCCAGCGGGTTGTCTAACACCGGGGAGCTGTTTTTT	CASGLSNTGELFF
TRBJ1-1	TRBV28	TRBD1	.	TGTGCCAGCATCCGTCAGGGGGCTAACACTGAAGCTTTCTTT	CASIRQGANTEAFF
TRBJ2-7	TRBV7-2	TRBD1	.	TGTGCCAGCAGCCGGGACAGGGGCTCCTACGAGCAGTACTTC	CASSRDRGSYEQYF
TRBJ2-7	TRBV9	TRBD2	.	TGTGCCAGCAGCGTAGGACTAGCGGGTACAATCCCCTACGAGCAGTACTTC	CASSVGLAGTIPYEQYF
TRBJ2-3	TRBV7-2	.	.	TGTGCCAGCAGCTTAGAGGTCCGGACCTTGGATACGCAGTATTTT	CASSLEVRTLDTQYF
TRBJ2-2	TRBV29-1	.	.	TGCAGCGTTGAGGAGGTCGCCGGGGAGCTGTTTTTT	CSVEEVAGELFF
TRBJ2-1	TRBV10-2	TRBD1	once	TGCGCCAGCAGCGGGACAGGTAACTACAATGAGCAGTTCTTC	CASSGTGNYNEQFF
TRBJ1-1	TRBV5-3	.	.	TGTGCCAGAAGCAAGGAGAGACAGGCAAGGGTCATGAACACTGAAGCTTTCTTT	CARSKERQARVMNTEAFF
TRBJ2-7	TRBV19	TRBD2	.	TGTGCCAGTAGCCCACGGGCGGGGGTCTACGAGCAGTACTTC	CASSPRAGVYEQYF
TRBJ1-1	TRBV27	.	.	TGTGCCAGCAGTCCTGTCACGGGGGTGGCAGCTTTCTTT	CASSPVTGVAAFF
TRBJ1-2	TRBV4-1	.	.	TGCGCCAGCAGCCAAGACGTCACGCGGCCGTTTTATGGCTACACCTTC	CASSQDVTRPFYGYTF
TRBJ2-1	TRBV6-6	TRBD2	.	TGTGCCAGCAGTTCCGGGACTAGCGGCAATGAGCAGTTCTTC	CASSSGTSGNEQFF
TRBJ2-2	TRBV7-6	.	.	TGTGCCAGCAGCTTAGGGCGGGGGCCCAACACCGGGGAGCTGTTTTTT	CASSLGRGPNTGELFF
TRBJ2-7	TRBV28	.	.	TGTGCCAGCAGTTCATCGAGCTCCTACGAGCAGTACTTC	CASSSSSSYEQYF
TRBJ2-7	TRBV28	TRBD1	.	TGTGCCAGCAGTCAGAGACAGGGGTGGCAGTACTTC	CASSQRQGWQYF
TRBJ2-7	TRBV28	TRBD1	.	TGTGCCAGCAGTTTTCCTGGACAGGGATACTACGAGCAGTACTTC	CASSFPGQGYYEQYF
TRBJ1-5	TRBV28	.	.	TGTGCCAGCAGGGCACCGGGGGACGAGACCCAGCATTTT	CASRAPGDETQHF
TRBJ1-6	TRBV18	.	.	TGTGCCAGCTCAAGTGGACCCTCACCCCTCCACTTT	CASSSGPSPLHF
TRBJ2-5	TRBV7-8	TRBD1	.	TGTGCCAGCAGCTCTCCCGGACAGGGAGAGACCCAGTACTTC	CASSSPGQGETQYF
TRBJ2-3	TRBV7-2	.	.	TGTGCCAGCAGCTTTTTCAATCGCTTTGGTGGAGATACGCAGTATTTT	CASSFFNRFGGDTQYF
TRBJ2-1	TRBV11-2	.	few	TGTGCCAGCAGCTCTCTCTTCGGTCCGACGGGGAATGAGCAGTTCTTC	CASSSLFGPTGNEQFF
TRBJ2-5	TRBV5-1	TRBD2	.	TGCGCCAGCAGGCCGGGACTAGCGGACCAAGAGACCCAGTACTTC	CASRPGLADQETQYF
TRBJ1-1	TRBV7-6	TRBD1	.	TGTGCCAGCAGCTCACAGGGGGCTGAAGCTTTCTTT	CASSSQGAEAFF
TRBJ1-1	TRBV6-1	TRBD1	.	TGTGCCAGCACAATGACAGGGTTGGTCACTGAAGCTTTCTTT	CASTMTGLVTEAFF
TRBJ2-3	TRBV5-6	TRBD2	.	TGTGCCAGCAGCAGCGGGGGGTCCTTCTCGAAGTCCCAGTATTTT	CASSSGGSFSKSQYF
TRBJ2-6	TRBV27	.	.	TGTGCCAGCAGTTTCTCTGGGGCCAACGTCCTGACTTTC	CASSFSGANVLTF
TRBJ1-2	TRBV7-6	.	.	TGTGCCAGCAGCCCGGCAGGGTGGTCTAACTATGGCTACACCTTC	CASSPAGWSNYGYTF
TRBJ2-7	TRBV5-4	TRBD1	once	TGTGCCAGCAGCCAAGGACAGGGAACCTATTACGAGCAGTACTTC	CASSQGQGTYYEQYF
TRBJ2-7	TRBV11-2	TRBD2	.	TGTGCCAGCAGCTGGTCCACTAGCGGGGGGGTCTACGAGCAGTACTTC	CASSWSTSGGVYEQYF
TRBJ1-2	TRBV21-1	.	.	TGTGCCAGCTGGCCCCCACCGACTAACTATGGCTACACCTTC	CASWPPPTNYGYTF
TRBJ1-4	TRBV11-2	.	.	TGTGCCAGCAGCTTAGGAGGCAGCCTCAAAAATGAAAAACTGTTTTTT	CASSLGGSLKNEKLFF
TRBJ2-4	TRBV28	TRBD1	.	TGTGCCAGCAGTTTAGGGACAGGTGATACGAGGGCCAAAAACATTCAGTACTTC	CASSLGTGDTRAKNIQYF
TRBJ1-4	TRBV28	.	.	TGTGCCAGCAGTTTATGGATACAGGGTATTAATGAAAAACTGTTTTTT	CASSLWIQGINEKLFF
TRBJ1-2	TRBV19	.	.	TGTGCCAGTAGTGGCCCACTTGCTGGCTACACCTTC	CASSGPLAGYTF
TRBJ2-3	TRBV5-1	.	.	TGCGCCAGCAGCTTGATGCCCACAGATACGCAGTATTTT	CASSLMPTDTQYF
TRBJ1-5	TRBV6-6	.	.	TGTGCCAGCAGTTACTCCACCCCGGGGAATCAGCCCCAGCATTTT	CASSYSTPGNQPQHF
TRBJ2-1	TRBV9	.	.	TGTGCCAGCAGCGTAGAAGGAGTTCCTTACAATGAGCAGTTCTTC	CASSVEGVPYNEQFF
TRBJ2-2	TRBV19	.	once	TGTGCCAGTAGTCCTCGGTCCGGGGAGCTGTTTTTT	CASSPRSGELFF
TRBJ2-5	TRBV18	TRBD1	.	TGTGCCAGCTCAGTCACAGGGGCAGAAGAGACCCAGTACTTC	CASSVTGAEETQYF
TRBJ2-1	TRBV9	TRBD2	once	TGTGCCAGCAGCCTAGCGGCGACATACAATGAGCAGTTCTTC	CASSLAATYNEQFF
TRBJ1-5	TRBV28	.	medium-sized	TGTGCCAGCAGGGGACACATTGATAGAGAGCCCCAGCATTTT	CASRGHIDREPQHF
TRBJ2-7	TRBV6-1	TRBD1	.	TGTGCCAGCAGTGACAGGGGGTTCCACGAGCAGTACTTC	CASSDRGFHEQYF
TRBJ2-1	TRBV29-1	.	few	TGCAGCGTTATCGAGGGTGTCTACAATGAGCAGTTCTTC	CSVIEGVYNEQFF